Listed below are T cell receptor beta chains from one sample, sequenced in a study of blood T cell repertoires in COVID-19. Data came from immunoSEQ multiplex PCR; TCRdb stores just in-frame clones and leaves some out. The sample shows 300,000 to 350,000 clones, roughly 89% of them seen only once. The sequenced sample consisted of peripheral blood. The receptors were sampled from a woman in her late teens or twenties who had recovered from COVID-19. Both conserved end residues are part of each CDR3. Fields, in order: V gene, clone size, J gene, CDR3 protein. Some rows mark clone size as missing; the rest say once, few, many or name a class of expanded clone.

v_call: TRBV7-9; clone_size: -; j_call: TRBJ2-2; cdr3_aa: CASSPDRVTNTGELFF
v_call: TRBV6-5; clone_size: -; j_call: TRBJ2-1; cdr3_aa: CASRQENNEQFF
v_call: TRBV5-1; clone_size: -; j_call: TRBJ2-2; cdr3_aa: CASSLDRGDTGELFF
v_call: TRBV7-2; clone_size: -; j_call: TRBJ2-1; cdr3_aa: CASSLGGAPSMFF
v_call: TRBV6-5; clone_size: few; j_call: TRBJ1-1; cdr3_aa: CASTRGRDRGTEAFF
v_call: TRBV7-2; clone_size: -; j_call: TRBJ2-3; cdr3_aa: CASSMPLAGIPTDTQYF
v_call: TRBV2; clone_size: -; j_call: TRBJ2-3; cdr3_aa: CASRGEQGDRADTQYF
v_call: TRBV7-2; clone_size: -; j_call: TRBJ2-5; cdr3_aa: CASSLKRGGETQYF
v_call: TRBV10-3; clone_size: -; j_call: TRBJ1-5; cdr3_aa: CAISDPPGTGGFSSQPQHF
v_call: TRBV18; clone_size: once; j_call: TRBJ2-5; cdr3_aa: CASSPPTARETQYF
v_call: TRBV12-5; clone_size: -; j_call: TRBJ2-3; cdr3_aa: CASATSGGWRRDTQYF
v_call: TRBV5-1; clone_size: -; j_call: TRBJ1-2; cdr3_aa: CASSPQGAYGYTF
v_call: TRBV6-2/TRBV6-3; clone_size: -; j_call: TRBJ2-1; cdr3_aa: CASSYIPGTSREQFF
v_call: TRBV3-1/TRBV3-2; clone_size: -; j_call: TRBJ2-1; cdr3_aa: CASSQPLTFFLQSSISRYNEQFF
v_call: TRBV5-1; clone_size: -; j_call: TRBJ1-2; cdr3_aa: CASSLGQKSYGYTF
v_call: TRBV2; clone_size: once; j_call: TRBJ2-3; cdr3_aa: CASSRSTDTQYF
v_call: TRBV4-3; clone_size: -; j_call: TRBJ1-5; cdr3_aa: CASSQDQGMGNQPQHF
v_call: TRBV28; clone_size: -; j_call: TRBJ2-1; cdr3_aa: CASSSGTSGINEQFF
v_call: TRBV7-9; clone_size: -; j_call: TRBJ2-6; cdr3_aa: CASSSSGGHSGANVLTF
v_call: TRBV5-4; clone_size: once; j_call: TRBJ1-1; cdr3_aa: CASSLERNTEAFF
v_call: TRBV7-9; clone_size: -; j_call: TRBJ2-3; cdr3_aa: CASSRTPSTDTQYF
v_call: TRBV10-2; clone_size: -; j_call: TRBJ2-4; cdr3_aa: CASSVAEGIQYF
v_call: TRBV6-5; clone_size: -; j_call: TRBJ1-2; cdr3_aa: CASRGTENPMGYTF
v_call: TRBV6-5; clone_size: -; j_call: TRBJ2-2; cdr3_aa: CATGTGVGELFF
v_call: TRBV4-3; clone_size: -; j_call: TRBJ2-6; cdr3_aa: CASSFRQGVSSGANVLTF
v_call: TRBV11-2; clone_size: -; j_call: TRBJ2-5; cdr3_aa: CASKRGPEETQYF
v_call: TRBV21-1; clone_size: -; j_call: TRBJ2-3; cdr3_aa: CASSTPALAEADTQYF
v_call: TRBV5-4; clone_size: -; j_call: TRBJ2-1; cdr3_aa: CASSTGTSYEQFF
v_call: TRBV10-3; clone_size: once; j_call: TRBJ1-2; cdr3_aa: CAISPREGASNGYTF
v_call: TRBV12-5; clone_size: -; j_call: TRBJ1-6; cdr3_aa: CASGLGYQGGWNSPLHF
v_call: TRBV19; clone_size: -; j_call: TRBJ1-3; cdr3_aa: CASSIPGSGNTIYF
v_call: TRBV19; clone_size: -; j_call: TRBJ2-1; cdr3_aa: CASSIRGATYNEQFF
v_call: TRBV7-2; clone_size: -; j_call: TRBJ1-1; cdr3_aa: CASSLSRNTEAFF
v_call: TRBV11-2; clone_size: few; j_call: TRBJ1-1; cdr3_aa: CASSGMDRMGTEAFF
v_call: TRBV27; clone_size: -; j_call: TRBJ1-1; cdr3_aa: CASRAKNTEAFF
v_call: TRBV6-5; clone_size: -; j_call: TRBJ2-2; cdr3_aa: CASNPANTGELFF
v_call: TRBV4-3; clone_size: -; j_call: TRBJ2-3; cdr3_aa: CASSQGLAGSPQYF
v_call: TRBV5-1; clone_size: once; j_call: TRBJ2-1; cdr3_aa: CASSIRTGSYNEQFF
v_call: TRBV24-1; clone_size: -; j_call: TRBJ2-2; cdr3_aa: CATSDTGITNTGELFF
v_call: TRBV10-1; clone_size: -; j_call: TRBJ1-1; cdr3_aa: CASSKAEYNEAFF